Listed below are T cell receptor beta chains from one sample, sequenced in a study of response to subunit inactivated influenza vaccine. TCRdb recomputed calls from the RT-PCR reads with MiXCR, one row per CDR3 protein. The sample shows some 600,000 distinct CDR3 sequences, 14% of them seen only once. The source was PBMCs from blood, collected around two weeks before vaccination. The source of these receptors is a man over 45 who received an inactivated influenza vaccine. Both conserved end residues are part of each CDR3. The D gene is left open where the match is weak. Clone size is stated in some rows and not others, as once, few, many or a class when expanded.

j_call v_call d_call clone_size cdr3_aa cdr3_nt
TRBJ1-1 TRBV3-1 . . CASSQWEVEAFF TGTGCCAGCAGCCAATGGGAAGTAGAAGCTTTCTTT
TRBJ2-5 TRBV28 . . CASSSGPRTQYF TGTGCCAGCAGCTCGGGCCCCCGGACCCAGTACTTC
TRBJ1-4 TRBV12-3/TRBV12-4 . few CASSLGRWASTNEKLFF TGTGCCAGCAGTCTAGGACGGTGGGCTTCAACTAATGAAAAACTGTTTTTT
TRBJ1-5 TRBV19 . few CASSIASRRSNQPQHF TGTGCCAGTAGTATCGCCTCACGGAGAAGCAATCAGCCCCAGCATTTT
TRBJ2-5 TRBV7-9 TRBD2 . CASSLGISGEQETQYF TGTGCCAGCAGCTTAGGAATTAGCGGGGAACAAGAGACCCAGTACTTC
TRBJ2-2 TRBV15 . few CATSRNRGTGELFF TGTGCCACCAGCAGAAATCGGGGTACCGGGGAGCTGTTTTTT
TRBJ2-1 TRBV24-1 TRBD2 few CATSDPGTSGINEQFF TGTGCCACCAGTGACCCCGGGACTAGCGGGATAAATGAGCAGTTCTTC
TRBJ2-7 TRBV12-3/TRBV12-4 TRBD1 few CASGHTGTGDYEQYF TGTGCCAGCGGACACACCGGGACAGGGGACTACGAGCAGTACTTC
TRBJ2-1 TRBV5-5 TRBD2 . CASSLGLAGGQGSNEQFF TGTGCCAGCAGCTTGGGACTAGCGGGGGGGCAAGGTAGTAATGAGCAGTTCTTC
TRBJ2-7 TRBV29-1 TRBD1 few CSVLLRDRGAYEQYF TGCAGCGTCCTTCTCCGGGACAGGGGTGCCTACGAGCAGTACTTC
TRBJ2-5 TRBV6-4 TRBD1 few CASSLPGQGADYQYF TGTGCCAGCAGCCTTCCGGGACAGGGGGCCGATTATCAGTACTTC
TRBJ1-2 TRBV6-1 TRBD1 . CASRDRGRLYGYTF TGTGCCAGCAGGGACAGGGGCCGGTTATATGGCTACACCTTC
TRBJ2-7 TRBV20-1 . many CSASGRDEQYF TGCAGTGCTAGTGGTAGAGACGAGCAGTACTTC
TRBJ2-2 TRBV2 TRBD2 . CASGGTTLTGELFF TGTGCCAGCGGAGGGACTACCTTAACCGGGGAGCTGTTTTTT
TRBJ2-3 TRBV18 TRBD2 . CASSPPTVAGQLTDTQYF TGTGCCAGCTCACCACCGACGGTAGCGGGCCAACTCACAGATACGCAGTATTTT
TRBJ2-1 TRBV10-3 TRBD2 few CAISGTSGNNEQFF TGTGCCATCAGCGGGACTAGCGGAAACAATGAGCAGTTCTTC
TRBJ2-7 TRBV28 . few CASRRANYEQYF TGTGCCAGCAGACGGGCGAACTACGAGCAGTACTTC
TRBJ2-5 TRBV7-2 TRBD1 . CASSSPEKGARETQYF TGTGCCAGCAGCTCCCCGGAGAAGGGGGCGCGGGAGACCCAGTACTTC
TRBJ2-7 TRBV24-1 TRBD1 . CATSDLQAPGTASHEQYF TGTGCCACCAGTGATTTGCAAGCGCCCGGGACAGCCTCCCACGAGCAGTACTTC
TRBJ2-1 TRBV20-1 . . CSAREQGGRSEQFF TGCAGTGCTAGAGAACAGGGCGGGAGAAGTGAGCAGTTCTTC
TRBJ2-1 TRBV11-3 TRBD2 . CASSLDAGRGGEQFF TGTGCCAGCAGCCTGGACGCGGGGAGGGGCGGTGAGCAGTTCTTC
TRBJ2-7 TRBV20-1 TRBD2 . CSARPLAGGSVSYEQYF TGCAGTGCCAGACCACTAGCGGGAGGTTCGGTCTCCTACGAGCAGTACTTC
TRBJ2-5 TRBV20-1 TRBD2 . CSARGLAGAIQETQYF TGCAGTGCTAGGGGGCTAGCGGGGGCCATCCAAGAGACCCAGTACTTC
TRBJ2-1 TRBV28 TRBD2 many CASSLAGELDEQFF TGTGCCAGCAGTTTAGCGGGAGAATTAGATGAGCAGTTCTTC
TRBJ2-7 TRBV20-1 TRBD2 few CSARPRTSYEQYF TGCAGTGCTAGGCCGAGGACTAGTTACGAGCAGTACTTC
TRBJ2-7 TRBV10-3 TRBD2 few CAIRVSGSASYEQYF TGTGCCATCAGGGTTAGCGGGAGCGCCTCCTACGAGCAGTACTTC
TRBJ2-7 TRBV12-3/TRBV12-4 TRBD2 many CASSLVAGGSYEQYF TGTGCCAGCAGTTTAGTAGCGGGAGGGTCCTACGAGCAGTACTTC
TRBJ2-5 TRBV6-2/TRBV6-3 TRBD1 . CASNPIISDREDIAAQYF TGTGCCAGCAACCCTATTATATCGGACAGGGAGGACATTGCGGCCCAGTACTTC
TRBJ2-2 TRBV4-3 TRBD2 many CASSQDLEVIAGESGELFF TGCGCCAGCAGCCAGGATCTGGAGGTGATAGCGGGAGAATCCGGGGAGCTGTTTTTT